This T cell receptor (beta chain) derives from a study of T-cell reconstitution after alpha-beta-depleted transplantation in children. Findings of the study overall: The origin of alpha-beta T cells about two months after transplant was reportedly several hundred expanded graft clones. Counts and diversity of T cells one year after transplant came mostly from newly produced T cells. Several patients had high TCRbeta diversity at day 60; it came from surviving recipient T cells and thymic progenitors.

CDR1 and CDR2 (germline): LGHNA, YSLEER. The CDR3 contains 15 residues. The V end lost 3 bases, the J end lost 3 bases, and 11 bases lay between the germline ends. This clonotype showed up just a few times. The antigen is not known. Library preparation (for TCRbeta) was performed with unique molecular identifiers. Each CDR3 protein gets one entry after TCRdb re-called the PCR reads with MiXCR. The table has around 440,000 distinct CDR3 sequences, around 15% seen once. The chain recombines TRBV4-3 with TRBJ2-2, with D possibly matching TRBD2 (6 bases). The sample was PBMCs, mostly from graft donor cells, taken 360 days after TCRalphabeta/CD19-depleted stem cell transplant. The sequence was collected from a boy under three years old who had a stem cell transplant for Wiskott-Aldrich syndrome, so the T cells may come from the graft donor. CDR3 coding DNA: TGCGCCAGCAGCCAGTCAGCGGGTCACACCGGGGAGCTGTTTTTT. Amino acid sequence: CASSQSAGHTGELFF.